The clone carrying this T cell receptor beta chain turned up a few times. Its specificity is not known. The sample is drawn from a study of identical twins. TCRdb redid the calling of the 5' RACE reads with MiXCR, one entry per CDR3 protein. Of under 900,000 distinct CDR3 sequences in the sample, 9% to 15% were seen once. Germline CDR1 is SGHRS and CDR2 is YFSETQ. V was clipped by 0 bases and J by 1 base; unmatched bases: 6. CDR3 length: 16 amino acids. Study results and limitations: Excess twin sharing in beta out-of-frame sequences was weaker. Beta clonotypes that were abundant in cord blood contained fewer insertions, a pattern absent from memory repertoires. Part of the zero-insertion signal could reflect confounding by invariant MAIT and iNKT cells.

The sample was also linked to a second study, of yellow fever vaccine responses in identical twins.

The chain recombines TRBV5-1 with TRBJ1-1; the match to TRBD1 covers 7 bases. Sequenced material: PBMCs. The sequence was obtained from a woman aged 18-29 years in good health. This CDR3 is CASSLEGGRGNTEAFF. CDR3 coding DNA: TGCGCCAGCAGCTTGGAAGGGGGCCGGGGGAACACTGAAGCTTTCTTT.